A selection of T cell receptor beta chains follows, all from one sample in a study of CD8+ T cells in alopecia areata. Measured with immunoSEQ multiplex PCR; TCRdb has only the in-frame clones, and not every one. The sample records 35,000 to 45,000 clones, about nine tenths being singletons. Here the sequenced sample was CD8+ T cells sorted from blood, taken at week 24, from a patient treated with tofacitinib. The receptors were gathered from a human donor with alopecia areata. Both conserved end residues are trimmed from each CDR3. Each record gives: V gene, clone size, CDR3 protein. Only some rows state a clone size, as once, few, many or a class for expanded clones.

V gene: TRBV7-9; clone size: NA; CDR3 protein: ASSPGTSGEDTQY
V gene: TRBV27; clone size: NA; CDR3 protein: ASSLKGPGRSGELF
V gene: TRBV29-1; clone size: NA; CDR3 protein: SVARDEQF
V gene: TRBV5-1; clone size: NA; CDR3 protein: ASSTGLADSYEQY
V gene: TRBV7-9; clone size: NA; CDR3 protein: ASSYGTTKNTGELF
V gene: TRBV4-3; clone size: once; CDR3 protein: ASSQDLGSGGELF
V gene: TRBV19; clone size: NA; CDR3 protein: ATRALYGLTDTQY
V gene: TRBV4-1; clone size: NA; CDR3 protein: ASSQDPGLYEQY
V gene: TRBV27; clone size: NA; CDR3 protein: ASSPNRGSSYEQY
V gene: TRBV7-9; clone size: NA; CDR3 protein: ASSDAGLAIDTQY
V gene: TRBV29-1; clone size: NA; CDR3 protein: SVEDVLTGVDYGYT
V gene: TRBV28; clone size: NA; CDR3 protein: ASSLRESGANVLT
V gene: TRBV19; clone size: NA; CDR3 protein: ASSILDAPTYNEQF
V gene: TRBV13; clone size: NA; CDR3 protein: ASSPERGVYNEQF
V gene: TRBV7-9; clone size: NA; CDR3 protein: ASSSPRGSQHTDTQY
V gene: TRBV21-1; clone size: NA; CDR3 protein: ASSPPRRAADQPQH
V gene: TRBV7-2; clone size: NA; CDR3 protein: ASSLGQGHTDTQY
V gene: TRBV6-8; clone size: NA; CDR3 protein: ASTPIGLAAGGTGELF
V gene: TRBV6-1; clone size: NA; CDR3 protein: ASSEGQGADTQY
V gene: TRBV28; clone size: NA; CDR3 protein: ASSSPNTPSYEQY
V gene: TRBV7-2; clone size: NA; CDR3 protein: ASSYGSSYEQY
V gene: TRBV4-3; clone size: NA; CDR3 protein: ASSQDRTSGANVLT
V gene: TRBV28; clone size: NA; CDR3 protein: ASSPPLPSSSTDTQY
V gene: TRBV4-3; clone size: NA; CDR3 protein: ASSQDSGRLYEQY